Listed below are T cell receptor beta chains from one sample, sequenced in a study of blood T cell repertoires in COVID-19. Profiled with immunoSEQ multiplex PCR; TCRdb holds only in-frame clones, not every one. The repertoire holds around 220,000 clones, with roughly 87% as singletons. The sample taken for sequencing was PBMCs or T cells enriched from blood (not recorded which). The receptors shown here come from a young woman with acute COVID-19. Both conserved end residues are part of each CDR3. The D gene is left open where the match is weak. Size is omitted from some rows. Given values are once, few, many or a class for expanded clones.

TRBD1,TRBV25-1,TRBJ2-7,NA,CASRGQGKYEQYF,TGTGCCAGCAGGGGACAGGGGAAGTACGAGCAGTACTTC
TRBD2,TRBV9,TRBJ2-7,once,CASSVGNTGTKYEQYF,TGTGCCAGCAGCGTGGGCAACACCGGGACTAAATACGAGCAGTACTTC
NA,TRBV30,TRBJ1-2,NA,CAWSTGWGGFNYGYTF,TGTGCCTGGAGTACGGGCTGGGGGGGGTTTAACTATGGCTACACCTTC
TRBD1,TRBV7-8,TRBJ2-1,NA,CASSLGQGANNEQFF,TGTGCCAGCAGCTTAGGCCAGGGGGCGAACAATGAGCAGTTCTTC
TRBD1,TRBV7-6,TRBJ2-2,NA,CASSLGTGGNTGELFF,TGTGCCAGCAGCCTAGGGACAGGCGGAAACACCGGGGAGCTGTTTTTT
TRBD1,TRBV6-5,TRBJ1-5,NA,CASSFQGAGQPQHF,TGTGCCAGCAGTTTCCAGGGGGCAGGTCAGCCCCAGCATTTT
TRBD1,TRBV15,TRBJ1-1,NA,CATSRRTGKAFF,TGTGCCACCAGCAGGAGGACAGGGAAAGCTTTCTTT
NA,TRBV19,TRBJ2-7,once,CASSIAESSYEQYF,TGTGCCAGTAGTATAGCGGAGAGCTCCTACGAGCAGTACTTC
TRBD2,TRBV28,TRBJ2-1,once,CASQKRGTYVDEQFF,TGTGCCAGCCAAAAGCGGGGGACCTACGTCGATGAGCAGTTCTTC
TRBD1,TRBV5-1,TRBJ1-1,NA,CASSPGQDRNTEAFF,TGCGCCAGCAGCCCCGGACAGGATCGGAACACTGAAGCTTTCTTT
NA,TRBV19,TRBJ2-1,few,CASSISRGKSEQFF,TGTGCCAGTAGTATTAGTCGGGGTAAAAGTGAGCAGTTCTTC
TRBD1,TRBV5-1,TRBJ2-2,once,CASDSAGQGNTGELFF,TGCGCCAGTGACAGTGCGGGACAGGGGAACACCGGGGAGCTGTTTTTT
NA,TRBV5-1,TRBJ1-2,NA,CASSLAGPNYGYTF,TGCGCCAGCAGCTTGGCTGGGCCGAACTATGGCTACACCTTC
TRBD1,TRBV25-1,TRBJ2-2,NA,CASSESFHRTGGAGELFF,TGTGCCAGCAGTGAATCGTTTCACAGGACAGGGGGCGCCGGGGAGCTGTTTTTT
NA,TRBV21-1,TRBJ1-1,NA,CASSNYLQGSCSEAFF,TGTGCCAGCAGCAACTACTTACAGGGGTCTTGCTCTGAAGCTTTCTTT
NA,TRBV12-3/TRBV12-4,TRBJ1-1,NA,CASSLGPNTEAFF,TGTGCCAGCAGTTTGGGGCCGAACACTGAAGCTTTCTTT
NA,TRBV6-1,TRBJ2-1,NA,CASSEDPGTYNEQFF,TGTGCCAGCAGTGAAGACCCCGGGACCTACAATGAGCAGTTCTTC
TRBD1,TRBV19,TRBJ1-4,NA,CASSKGTVLFF,TGTGCCAGTTCTAAAGGGACAGTGCTGTTTTTT
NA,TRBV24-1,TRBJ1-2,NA,CATSDHRSGYTF,TGTGCCACCAGTGATCACAGAAGTGGCTACACCTTC
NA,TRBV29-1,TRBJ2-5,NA,CSVGERVETQYF,TGCAGCGTCGGGGAAAGGGTTGAGACCCAGTACTTC
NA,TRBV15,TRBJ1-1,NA,CATSFRTAVNTEAFF,TGTGCCACCAGCTTCCGGACAGCGGTGAACACTGAAGCTTTCTTT
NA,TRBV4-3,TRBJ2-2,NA,CASQLTNTGELFF,TGCGCCAGCCAACTGACGAACACCGGGGAGCTGTTTTTT
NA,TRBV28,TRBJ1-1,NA,CASSFHRTPNTEAFF,TGTGCCAGCAGTTTTCACAGGACACCGAACACTGAAGCTTTCTTT
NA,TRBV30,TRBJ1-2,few,CAWSGIQNYYGYTF,TGTGCCTGGAGTGGGATACAGAATTACTATGGCTACACCTTC
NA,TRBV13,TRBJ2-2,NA,CASSLRGPGELFF,TGTGCCAGCAGCCTCAGGGGCCCCGGGGAGCTGTTTTTT
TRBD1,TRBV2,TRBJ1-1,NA,CASFGTGRGNTEAFF,TGTGCCAGCTTTGGGACAGGCCGGGGGAACACTGAAGCTTTCTTT
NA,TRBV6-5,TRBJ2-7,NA,CASSYSIAYEQYF,TGTGCCAGCAGTTACTCCATAGCCTACGAGCAGTACTTC
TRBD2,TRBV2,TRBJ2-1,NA,CASSETSVPFDEQFF,TGTGCCAGCAGTGAGACTAGCGTTCCTTTCGATGAGCAGTTCTTC
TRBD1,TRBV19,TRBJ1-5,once,CASSIPGQGLAWPQHF,TGTGCCAGTAGTATCCCGGGACAGGGATTGGCGTGGCCCCAGCATTTT
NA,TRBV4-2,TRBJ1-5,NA,CASSQVAGGLNQPQHF,TGTGCCAGCAGCCAAGTAGCGGGGGGCTTGAATCAGCCCCAGCATTTT